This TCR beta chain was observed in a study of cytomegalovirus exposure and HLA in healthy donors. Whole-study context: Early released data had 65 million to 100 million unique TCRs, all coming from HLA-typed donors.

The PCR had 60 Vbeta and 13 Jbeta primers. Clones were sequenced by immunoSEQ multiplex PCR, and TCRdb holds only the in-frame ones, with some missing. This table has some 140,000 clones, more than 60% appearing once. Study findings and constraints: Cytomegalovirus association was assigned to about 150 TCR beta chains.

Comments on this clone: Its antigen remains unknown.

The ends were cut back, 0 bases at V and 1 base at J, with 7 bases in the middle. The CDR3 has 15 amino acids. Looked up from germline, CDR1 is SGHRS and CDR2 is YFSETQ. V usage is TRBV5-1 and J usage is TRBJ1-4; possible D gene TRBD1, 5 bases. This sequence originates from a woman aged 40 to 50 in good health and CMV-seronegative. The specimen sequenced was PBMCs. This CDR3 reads CASSLGGGTNEKLFF. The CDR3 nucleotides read TGCGCCAGCAGCTTGGGGGGGGGAACTAATGAAAAACTGTTTTTT.